A single T cell receptor (beta chain) is shown here with its context. This record comes from a study of glioma-infiltrating T cells after dendritic cell vaccination. Study context: Autologous tumor lysate was loaded overnight onto monocyte-derived dendritic cells grown about seven days with IL-4 and GM-CSF.

Time point defined: after dendritic cell vaccination, including at tumor progression/relapse. The assay was immunoSEQ multiplex PCR, and TCRdb's table has in-frame clones only and misses some. Of about 63,000 clones in the sample, about 83% were seen once. The clonotype originates from a human donor with glioblastoma. Sequenced material: blood, taken after dendritic cell vaccination.

CDR3 residues: CASSEGAGGLYGYTF. The CDR3 DNA reads TGTGCCAGCAGCGAGGGGGCAGGGGGTCTCTATGGCTACACCTTC. V usage is TRBV9 and J usage is TRBJ1-2; 7 bases are shared with TRBD1. Germline V gene sequence: CDR1 SGDLS, CDR2 YYNGEE. With V trimmed by 3 bases and J by 4 bases, 9 bases remained unmatched. This CDR3 contains 15 residues.